This T cell receptor (beta chain) was documented in a study of post-analysis software for immune sequencing data (dated by TCRdb to the mid-2010s). At the level of the whole study: The recorded disease courses included relapsing-remitting, secondary progressive and progressive-relapsing multiple sclerosis, and some patients had no subtype annotation. A subset of samples was prepared in parallel using single-end sample barcoding, then pooled and co-amplified after Illumina adapter ligation. The multiple sclerosis patient repertoires were compared with 11 previously published healthy control repertoires from donors aged about 6 to 26 years. Overall results and qualifications from the work: The control group was slightly older than the multiple sclerosis patient group. Patients showed significantly higher frequencies than controls for about 5 TRBV segments, among them TRBV5-6, TRBV5-1 and TRBV20-1. Compared with controls, multiple sclerosis patients had significantly lower normalized Chao1 diversity, a finding suggesting substantial peripheral T-cell clonal expansion. When samples were clustered directly using the F measure, samples prepared in the same batch co-clustered strongly, which prompted a batch-effect correction.

To demonstrate the VDJtools post-analysis software, TCR beta repertoires were profiled from the peripheral blood of some 12 young patients with multiple sclerosis. The patients with multiple sclerosis were children and adolescents between about 6 and 15 years of age. V loses 1 base of germline sequence and J loses 0 bases, and the interval between the two ends is 7 bases. CDR1 and CDR2 are drawn from the germline V gene: LGHNA, YNFKEQ. Including the terminal cysteine and phenylalanine, the CDR3 comprises 16 residues. Only CDR3 DNA remains: 48 bases, in frame from the first base. The protocol used for the library was PCR. The listed sequencing device is Illumina HiSeq 2500. To reduce PCR and sequencing biases, unique molecular identifiers were incorporated into the TCR beta cDNA libraries. Approximately 500,000 cDNA molecules were obtained per 1 to 10 million input T cells, so each molecule approximated one T cell. The patient libraries were prepared and sequenced with the same protocol used for the earlier healthy control dataset. Within a given batch, samples were prepared together, multiplexed and sequenced on the same HiSeq lane. The paper's data handling went like this. Raw barcoded reads were processed with MIGEC, discarding single-read molecular identifier groups before consensus assembly and CDR3 extraction. Clonotype tables were post-analysed with VDJtools, normalizing diversity by down-sampling all datasets to the smallest sample size. Repertoire overlap clustering matched CDR3 amino acid but not nucleotide sequences to correct batch-related cross-sample contamination. TCRdb reran the public reads through fastp at Q25 and MiXCR, keeping productive beta chains. For every CDR3 protein sequence, its rows merge into one entry that carries the most common genes and DNA. The V and J calls, along with clone size, are taken from TCRdb and not from the paper's own processing. The sample table lists 740,000 or so distinct CDR3 sequences, about 57% of them with a count of one. The ten largest clones add up to 4.6% of the sample.

This clonotype was seen a handful of times. Its cognate antigen has yet to be identified. There are no base qualities to consult, and no much larger clone falls within one base. The TCR sequence derives from a girl aged 5 to 17 with multiple sclerosis. Input material: blood. Recombination linked TRBV4-2 to TRBJ2-6, with TRBD2 tentatively as D gene (5 bases match). The CDR3 sequence is CASSQASGSGANVLTF. In nucleotides, the sequence is TGTGCCAGCAGCCAAGCGAGCGGCTCTGGGGCCAACGTCCTGACTTTC.